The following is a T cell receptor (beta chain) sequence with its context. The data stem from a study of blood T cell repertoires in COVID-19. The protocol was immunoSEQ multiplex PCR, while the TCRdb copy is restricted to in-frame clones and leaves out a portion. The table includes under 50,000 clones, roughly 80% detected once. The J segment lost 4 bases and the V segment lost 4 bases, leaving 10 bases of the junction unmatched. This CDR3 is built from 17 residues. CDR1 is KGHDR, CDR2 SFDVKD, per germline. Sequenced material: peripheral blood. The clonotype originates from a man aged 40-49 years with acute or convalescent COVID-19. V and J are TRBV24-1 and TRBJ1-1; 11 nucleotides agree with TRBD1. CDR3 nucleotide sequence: TGTGCCACCAGTGACCCTGGACAGGGGGCTGGTGGCACTGAAGCTTTCTTT. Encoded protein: CATSDPGQGAGGTEAFF.